Listed below are T cell receptor beta chains from one sample, sequenced in a study of blood T cell repertoires in COVID-19. Measured with immunoSEQ multiplex PCR; TCRdb has only the in-frame clones, and not every one. The profile shows 200,000 to 250,000 clones, about 88% of them singletons. The sample comprised peripheral blood. These receptors came from a woman aged 55-69 years with acute or convalescent COVID-19. The CDR3 runs from the conserved cysteine through the conserved F or W. The D gene is left open where the match is weak.

d_gene,j_gene,v_gene,CDR3nt,CDR3aa
-,TRBJ2-7,TRBV10-1,TGCGCCAGCAGTAGGGAGTTCTCCGGCGAGCAGTACTTC,CASSREFSGEQYF
-,TRBJ1-2,TRBV5-6,TGTGCCAGCAGCATCGGGACTCCCGCTAACTATGGCTACACCTTC,CASSIGTPANYGYTF
-,TRBJ1-5,TRBV5-6,TGTGCCAGCAGCCTCGCTAGGAATCAGCCCCAGCATTTT,CASSLARNQPQHF
TRBD2,TRBJ2-3,TRBV9,TGTGCCAGCAGCGTAGACCCAGGGCTAGCGGGAACTGGGACAGATACGCAGTATTTT,CASSVDPGLAGTGTDTQYF
TRBD1,TRBJ1-1,TRBV12-3/TRBV12-4,TGTGCCAGCAGTTTTAGGGGGCACACTGAAGCTTTCTTT,CASSFRGHTEAFF
TRBD1,TRBJ2-6,TRBV7-6,TGTGCCAGCAGCCGGGCGGACAGGTCCTCTGGGGCCAACGTCCTGACTTTC,CASSRADRSSGANVLTF
-,TRBJ1-1,TRBV29-1,TGCAGCGCCACCCCGACAGGATCTGAAGCTTTCTTT,CSATPTGSEAFF
-,TRBJ2-4,TRBV30,TGTGCCTCTGGGGCACCCAATCTAGCCAAAAACATTCAGTACTTC,CASGAPNLAKNIQYF
-,TRBJ1-4,TRBV27,TGTGCCAGCAGTTCAGGAGCGGAGGTTGAAAAACTGTTTTTT,CASSSGAEVEKLFF
TRBD2,TRBJ2-3,TRBV7-9,TGTGCCAGCAGCTTAGGAGATAGCGGGAGATCAGATACGCAGTATTTT,CASSLGDSGRSDTQYF
TRBD1,TRBJ1-2,TRBV27,TGTGCCAGCAGTTCCGGGACAGGGATCTTTGGCTACACCTTC,CASSSGTGIFGYTF
-,TRBJ1-1,TRBV4-2,TGTGCCAGCAGCCAAGATCTGGGACACTCCCCTCGGGGCACTGAAGCTTTCTTT,CASSQDLGHSPRGTEAFF
-,TRBJ1-3,TRBV28,TGTGCCAGCAGTCTGTCCACGGGGTACGGAAACACCATATATTTT,CASSLSTGYGNTIYF
-,TRBJ2-1,TRBV12-5,TGTGCTAGTGGACGAGAGGGCGGTGAGGGAACCAATGAGCAGTTCTTC,CASGREGGEGTNEQFF
TRBD1,TRBJ1-2,TRBV6-5,TGTGCCAGCAGTTACTCAAACAGGGGGAGTGGAGGCTACACCTTC,CASSYSNRGSGGYTF
-,TRBJ2-7,TRBV28,TGTGCCAGCAGTCCTAGCGCCTACGAGCAGTACTTC,CASSPSAYEQYF
-,TRBJ1-1,TRBV18,TGTGCCAGCTCACCACCGGTGAGCTTGAACACTGAAGCTTTCTTT,CASSPPVSLNTEAFF